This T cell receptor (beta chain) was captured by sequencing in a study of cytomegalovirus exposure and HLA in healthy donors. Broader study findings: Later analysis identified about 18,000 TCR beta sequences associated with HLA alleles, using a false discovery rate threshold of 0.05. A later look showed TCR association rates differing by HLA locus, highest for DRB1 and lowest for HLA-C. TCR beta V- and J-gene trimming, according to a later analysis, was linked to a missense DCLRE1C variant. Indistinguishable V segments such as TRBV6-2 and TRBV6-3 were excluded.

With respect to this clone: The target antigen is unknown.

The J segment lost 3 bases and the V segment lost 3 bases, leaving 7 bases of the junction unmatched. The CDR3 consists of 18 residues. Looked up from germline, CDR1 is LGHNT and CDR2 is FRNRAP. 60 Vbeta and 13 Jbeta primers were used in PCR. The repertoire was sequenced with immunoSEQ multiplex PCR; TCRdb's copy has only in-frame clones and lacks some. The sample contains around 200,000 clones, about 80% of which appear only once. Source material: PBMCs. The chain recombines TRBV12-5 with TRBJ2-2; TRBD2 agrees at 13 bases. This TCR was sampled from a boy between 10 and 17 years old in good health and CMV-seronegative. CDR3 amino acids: CASGFTSGRAAYTGELFF. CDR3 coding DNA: TGTGCTAGTGGTTTTACTAGCGGGAGGGCCGCGTACACCGGGGAGCTGTTTTTT.